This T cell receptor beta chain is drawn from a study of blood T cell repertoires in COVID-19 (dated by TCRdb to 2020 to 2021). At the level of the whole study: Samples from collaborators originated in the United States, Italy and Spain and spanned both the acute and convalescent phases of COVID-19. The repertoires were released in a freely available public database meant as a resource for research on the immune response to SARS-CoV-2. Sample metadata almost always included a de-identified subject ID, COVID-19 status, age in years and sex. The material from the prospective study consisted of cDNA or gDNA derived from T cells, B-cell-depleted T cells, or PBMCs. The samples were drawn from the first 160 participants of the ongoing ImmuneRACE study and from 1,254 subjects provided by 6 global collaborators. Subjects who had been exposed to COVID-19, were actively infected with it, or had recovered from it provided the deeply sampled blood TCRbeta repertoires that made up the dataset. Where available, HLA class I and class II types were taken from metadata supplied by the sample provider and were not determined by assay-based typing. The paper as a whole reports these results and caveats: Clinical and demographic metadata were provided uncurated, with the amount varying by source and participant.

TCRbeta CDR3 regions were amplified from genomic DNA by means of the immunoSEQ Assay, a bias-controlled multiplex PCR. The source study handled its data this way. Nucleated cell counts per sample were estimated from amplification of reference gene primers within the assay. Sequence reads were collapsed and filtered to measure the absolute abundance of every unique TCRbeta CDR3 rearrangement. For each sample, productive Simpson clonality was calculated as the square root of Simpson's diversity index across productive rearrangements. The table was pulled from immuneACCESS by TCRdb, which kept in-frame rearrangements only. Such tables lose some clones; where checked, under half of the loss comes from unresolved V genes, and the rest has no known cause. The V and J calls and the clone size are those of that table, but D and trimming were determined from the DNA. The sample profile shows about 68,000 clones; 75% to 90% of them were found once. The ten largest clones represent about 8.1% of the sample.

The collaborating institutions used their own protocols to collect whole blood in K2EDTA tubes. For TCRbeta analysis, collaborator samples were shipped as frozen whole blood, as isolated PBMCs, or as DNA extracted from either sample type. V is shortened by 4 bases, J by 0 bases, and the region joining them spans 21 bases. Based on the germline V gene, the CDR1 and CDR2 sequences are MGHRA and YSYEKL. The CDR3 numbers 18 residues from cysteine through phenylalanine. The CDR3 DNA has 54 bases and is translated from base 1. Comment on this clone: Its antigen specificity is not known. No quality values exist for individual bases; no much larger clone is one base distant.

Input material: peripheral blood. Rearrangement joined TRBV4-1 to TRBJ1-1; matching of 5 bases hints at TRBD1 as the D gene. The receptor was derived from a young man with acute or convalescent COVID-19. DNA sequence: TGCGCCAGCAGCCTACTTTTCAGGGCCCTAAAGATGAACACTGAAGCTTTCTTT. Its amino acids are CASSLLFRALKMNTEAFF.